Below are 9 T cell receptor beta chains sequenced from a single sample in a study of blood T cell repertoires in COVID-19. Produced via immunoSEQ multiplex PCR; TCRdb's table is partial and in-frame only. The table includes fewer than 50,000 clones, about 85% detected once. Sample: peripheral blood. The receptors derive from a woman older than 75 with acute or convalescent COVID-19.

The chain couples TRBV5-1 to TRBJ2-1; D call uncertain. Germline V gene data show CDR1 as SGHRS and CDR2 as YFSETQ. V was pared by 0 bases and J by 0 bases, with 10 bases between. The CDR3 consists of 16 residues. The CDR3 loop is CASSLGATYSYNEQFF. CDR3 DNA sequence: TGCGCCAGCAGCTTGGGGGCAACCTACTCCTACAATGAGCAGTTCTTC.

The rearrangement joins TRBV24-1 to TRBJ2-1; tentatively, D is TRBD2 (5 bases). The CDR3 is 13 residues long. Deletions cut 4 bases from V and 5 bases from J, with 8 bases between. Germline V gene lookup returns CDR1 KGHDR and CDR2 SFDVKD. The CDR3 loop reads CATSEPGNNEQFF. In DNA form, the CDR3 reads TGTGCCACCAGTGAGCCGGGGAACAATGAGCAGTTCTTC.

The count of this clone is one. The chain couples TRBV5-5 to TRBJ2-5, with a weak D call TRBD2 (6 bases). The germline CDR1 and CDR2 sequences are SGHKS and YYEKEE (reference sequence). V shed 4 bases and J shed 3 bases, with 10 bases lying between them. There are 13 residues in the CDR3. CDR3 bases: TGTGCCAGCAGCCTGACGGGGGAAGAGACCCAGTACTTC. Protein sequence: CASSLTGEETQYF.

The chain links TRBV29-1 to TRBJ1-2; D is ambiguous. Trimming left V 3 bases short and J 7 bases short, with 12 bases between. Germline CDR1 reads SQVTM; CDR2 reads ANQGSEA. The CDR3 contains 12 residues. CDR3: CSVDWQSGGYTF. Written as DNA, the CDR3 is TGCAGCGTTGATTGGCAGTCGGGTGGCTACACCTTC.

This clone was counted a single time. The chain joins TRBV6-5 to TRBJ1-6, with unresolved D. The V gene lost 10 bases and the J gene lost 0 bases, with 10 bases spanning the gap. CDR3 size: 14 residues. The germline gives CDR1 MNHEY, CDR2 SVGAGI. CDR3 residues: CATGEGSYNSPLHF. CDR3 nucleotide sequence: TGTGCCACCGGGGAGGGCTCCTATAATTCACCCCTCCACTTT.

The genes are TRBV18 and TRBJ2-3, with no clear D. The V end lost 0 bases, the J end lost 2 bases, and 6 bases lay between the germline ends. The CDR3 runs 14 residues. The germline V gene has CDR1 KGHSH and CDR2 LQKENI. The CDR3 spells CASSPPANTDTQYF. CDR3 coding DNA: TGTGCCAGCTCACCACCGGCCAACACAGATACGCAGTATTTT.

The chain employs TRBV4-1 and TRBJ2-5; TRBD2 might be the D (5 bases). Germline CDR1 and CDR2: MGHRA and YSYEKL. CDR3 length: 13 residues. V lost 1 base to trimming and J lost 5 bases, with 8 bases between them. In DNA, the CDR3 is TGCGCCAGCAGCCAAGCGAGGGTTGAGACCCAGTACTTC. The encoded protein is CASSQARVETQYF.

The chain uses TRBV5-1 and TRBJ2-3; 9 bases match TRBD2. The V gene's germline CDR1 is SGHRS and CDR2 YFSETQ. The CDR3 length is 15 residues. Germline trimming cut 2 bases from V and 7 bases from J; bases unmatched to any gene: 8. The CDR3 protein is CASSFAGGLTNTQYF. The CDR3 coding sequence is TGCGCCAGCAGCTTCGCGGGAGGGCTAACCAATACGCAGTATTTT.

This chain connects TRBV18 to TRBJ2-5; D is unclear. Per the germline V gene, CDR1 is KGHSH and CDR2 is LQKENI. The CDR3 runs 13 residues. V was cut by 1 base and J by 4 bases, with 7 bases left in between. The CDR3 here is CASSPLSLETQYF. In DNA form, the CDR3 reads TGTGCCAGCTCACCACTGTCCTTAGAGACCCAGTACTTC.